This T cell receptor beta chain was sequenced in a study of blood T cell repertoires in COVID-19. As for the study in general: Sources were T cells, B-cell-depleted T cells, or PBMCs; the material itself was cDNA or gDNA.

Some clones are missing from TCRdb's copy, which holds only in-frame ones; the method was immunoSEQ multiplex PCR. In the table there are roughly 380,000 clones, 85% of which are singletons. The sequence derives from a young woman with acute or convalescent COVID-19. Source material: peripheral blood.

The CDR3 sequence: CASSPRRVNEQYF. The CDR3 DNA reads TGTGCCAGCAGTCCCCGGAGAGTAAACGAGCAGTACTTC. The chain carries TRBV6-5 and TRBJ2-7; unclear D gene. Germline CDR1 and CDR2: MNHEY and SVGAGI. The CDR3 extends over 13 amino acids. The V end lost 5 bases, the J end lost 5 bases, and 13 bases lay between the germline ends.